Detailed here is one T cell receptor beta chain. Which antigen it targets is not known. The sample holds no much larger clone one base away, and base qualities are not on file. The sample comes from a study of cytomegalovirus exposure and HLA in healthy donors (dated 2017 in TCRdb). With regard to the full study: According to a later analysis, the roughly 130 validation repertoires were produced on the same platform as the 666 repertoires of the first cohort. A separate validation cohort of roughly 120 different subjects was used in addition to the roughly 620-subject first cohort. To predict cytomegalovirus infection status, the study brought together high-throughput TCR immunosequencing, statistical association of individual TCRs with disease status, and machine learning. The aim of the study was to test whether cataloging public T cell receptors could identify signatures of past pathogen exposure. What the authors observed across the whole study: The authors suggested that the approach could potentially be generalized to other disease states and immunological phenotypes. The validation cohort had no HLA typing available for a later analysis, so co-occurrence within that cohort was assessed over all 120 or so repertoires. Most TCR sequences were seen in very few donors, while some public TCRs were found in many individuals. The classifier was reported to diagnose cytomegalovirus status with high specificity and sensitivity in both the original cohort and the validation cohort. In the study, some 160 TCR beta chains were listed as associated with cytomegalovirus. A later analysis found that TCRs clustered in the first cohort also tended to co-occur in the roughly 120 validation repertoires, with approximately 93% of cluster scores above 0. In vitro tests confirmed that three of the cytomegalovirus-associated TCR beta chains recognize cytomegalovirus antigens.

The library was built by means of the immunoSEQ multiplex PCR assay. In the paper's pipeline: A statistical classification framework was built for diagnosing cytomegalovirus status from the catalog of TCR beta chain sequences. TCRdb retrieved this table from immuneACCESS and kept in-frame rearrangements only. Not all clones are present; in checked studies, unresolved V genes account for under half, and no reason is known for the remainder. The V and J calls and clone size come from that table; D and trimming were worked out from the DNA. In all, the sample holds 95,000 to 150,000 clones, and about 96% of those were seen once. 1.5% to 2% of the sample is taken by the ten largest. Including cysteine and phenylalanine, the CDR3 has 16 amino acids. CDR3 DNA only is kept here, 48 bases in frame from base 1. CDR1 LNHDA and CDR2 SQIVND are derived from the germline V gene (reference sequence). V is shortened by 6 bases, J by 2 bases, and the region joining them spans 19 bases.

The donors were included in the validation cohort of 120 subjects, a group kept apart from the roughly 700-subject first cohort. The specimen sequenced was PBMCs. The sequence came from a young man in good health and CMV-seronegative. The V and J segments used are TRBV19 and TRBJ1-2; TRBD1 is possibly the D segment (6 matching bases). The DNA sequence is as follows: TGTGCCAGTAGCAGACCTCAGGCAGGGGACAACTATGGCTACACCTTC. It codes for CASSRPQAGDNYGYTF.